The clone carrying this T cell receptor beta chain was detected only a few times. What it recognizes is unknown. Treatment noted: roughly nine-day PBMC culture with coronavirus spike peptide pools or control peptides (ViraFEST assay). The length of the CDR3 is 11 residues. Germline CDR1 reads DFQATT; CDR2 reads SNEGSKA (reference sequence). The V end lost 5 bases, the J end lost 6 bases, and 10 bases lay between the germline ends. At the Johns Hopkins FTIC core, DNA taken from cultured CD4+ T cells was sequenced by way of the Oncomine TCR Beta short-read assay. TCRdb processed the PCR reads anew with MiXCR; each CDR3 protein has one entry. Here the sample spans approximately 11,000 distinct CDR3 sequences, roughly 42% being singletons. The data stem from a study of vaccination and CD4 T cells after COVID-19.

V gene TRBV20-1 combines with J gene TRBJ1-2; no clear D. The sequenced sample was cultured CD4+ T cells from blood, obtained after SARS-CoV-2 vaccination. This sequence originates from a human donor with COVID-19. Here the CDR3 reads CSAFWVDGYTF. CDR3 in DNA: TGCAGTGCTTTTTGGGTTGATGGCTACACCTTC.